This T cell receptor (beta chain) was captured by sequencing in a study of blood T cell repertoires in COVID-19. As handled by the study authors: Nucleated cell counts were estimated from reference gene primer amplification. TCRdb's table, derived via immunoSEQ multiplex PCR, lists solely in-frame clones and lacks some. Clone size and the V and J calls come from that table; the DNA yielded D and trimming. The data contain some 42,000 clones, approximately 91% of them singletons. CDR3 length equals 15 residues. Germline values: CDR1 LNHDA, CDR2 SQIVND (reference sequence). V lost 6 bases and J 0 bases, leaving 14 bases between the germline ends.

This clonotype was sampled from a human donor in a cohort sampled during active COVID-19. The chain carries TRBV19 and TRBJ1-1; D gene uncertain. The specimen was peripheral blood. Here the CDR3 DNA reads TGTGCCAGTAGCCCGGCGGGCCACCTGAACACTGAAGCTTTCTTT. Its translation is CASSPAGHLNTEAFF. The whole variable domain, filled in from reference TRBV19 and TRBJ1-1, reads DGGITQSPKYLFRKEGQNVTLSCEQNLNHDAMYWYRQDPGQGLRLIYYSQIVNDFQKGDIAEGYSVSREKKESFPLTVTSAQKNPTAFYLCASSPAGHLNTEAFFGQGTRLTVV.